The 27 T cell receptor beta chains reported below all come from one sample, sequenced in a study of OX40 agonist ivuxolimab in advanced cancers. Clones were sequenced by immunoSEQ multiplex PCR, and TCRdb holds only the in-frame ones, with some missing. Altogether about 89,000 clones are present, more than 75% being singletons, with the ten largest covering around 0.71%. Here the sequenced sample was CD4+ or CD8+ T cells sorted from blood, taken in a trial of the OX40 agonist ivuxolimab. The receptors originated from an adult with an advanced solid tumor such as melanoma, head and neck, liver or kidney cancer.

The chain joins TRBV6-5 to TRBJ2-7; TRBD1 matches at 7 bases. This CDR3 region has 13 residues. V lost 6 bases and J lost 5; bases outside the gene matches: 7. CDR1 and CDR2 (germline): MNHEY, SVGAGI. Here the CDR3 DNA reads TGTGCCAGCAGGACCGACAGGGTCAACGAGCAGTACTTC. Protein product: CASRTDRVNEQYF.

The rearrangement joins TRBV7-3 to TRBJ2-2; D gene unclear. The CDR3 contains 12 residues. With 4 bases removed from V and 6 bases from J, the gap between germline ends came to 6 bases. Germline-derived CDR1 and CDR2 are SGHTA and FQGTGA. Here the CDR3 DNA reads TGTGCCAGCAGCTCCCCTCCCGGGGAGCTGTTTTTT. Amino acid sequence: CASSSPPGELFF. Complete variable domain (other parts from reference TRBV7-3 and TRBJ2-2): GAGVSQTPSNKVTEKGKYVELRCDPISGHTALYWYRQSLGQGPEFLIYFQGTGAADDSGLPNDRFFAVRPEGSVSTLKIQRTERGDSAVYLCASSSPPGELFFGEGSRLTVL.

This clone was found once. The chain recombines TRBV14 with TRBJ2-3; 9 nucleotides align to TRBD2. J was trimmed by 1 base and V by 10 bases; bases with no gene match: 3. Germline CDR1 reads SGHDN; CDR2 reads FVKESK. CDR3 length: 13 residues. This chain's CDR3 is CATRLAGTDTQYF. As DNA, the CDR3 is TGTGCCACCAGACTAGCGGGCACAGATACGCAGTATTTT. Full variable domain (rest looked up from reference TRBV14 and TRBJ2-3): EAGVTQFPSHSVIEKGQTVTLRCDPISGHDNLYWYRRVMGKEIKFLLHFVKESKQDESGMPNNRFLAERTGGTYSTLKVQPAELEDSGVYFCATRLAGTDTQYFGPGTRLTVL.

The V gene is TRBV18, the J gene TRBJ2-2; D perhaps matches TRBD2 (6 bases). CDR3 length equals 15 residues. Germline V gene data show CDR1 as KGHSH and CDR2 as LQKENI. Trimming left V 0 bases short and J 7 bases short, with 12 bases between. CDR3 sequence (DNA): TGTGCCAGCTCACCACCGGGACGGGAGCGCGGGGAGCTGTTTTTT. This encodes CASSPPGRERGELFF.

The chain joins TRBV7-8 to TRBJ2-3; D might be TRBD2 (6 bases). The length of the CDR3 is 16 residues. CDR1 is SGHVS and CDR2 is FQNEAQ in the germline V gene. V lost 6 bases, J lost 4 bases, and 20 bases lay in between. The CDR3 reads CASRKSAGLPADTQYF. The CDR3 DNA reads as TGTGCCAGCAGGAAGTCAGCGGGCCTACCCGCAGATACGCAGTATTTT.

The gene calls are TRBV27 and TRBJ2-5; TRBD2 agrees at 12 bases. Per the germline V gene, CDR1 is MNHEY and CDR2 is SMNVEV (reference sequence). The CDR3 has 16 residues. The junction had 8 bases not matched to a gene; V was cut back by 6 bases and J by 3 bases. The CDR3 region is CASSRWTSGNEETQYF. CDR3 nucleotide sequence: TGTGCCAGCAGCCGGTGGACTAGCGGGAATGAAGAGACCCAGTACTTC.

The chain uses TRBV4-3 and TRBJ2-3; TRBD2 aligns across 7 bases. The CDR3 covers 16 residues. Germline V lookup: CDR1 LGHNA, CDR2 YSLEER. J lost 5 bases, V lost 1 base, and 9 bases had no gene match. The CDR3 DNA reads TGCGCCAGCAGCCAAGTCGGGAGGATTGGAATAGATACGCAGTATTTT. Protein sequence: CASSQVGRIGIDTQYF.

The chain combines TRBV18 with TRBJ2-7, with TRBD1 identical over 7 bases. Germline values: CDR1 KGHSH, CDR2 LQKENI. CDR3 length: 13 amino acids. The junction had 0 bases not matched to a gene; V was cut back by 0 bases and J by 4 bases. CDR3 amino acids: CASSPPTGYEQYF. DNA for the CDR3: TGTGCCAGCTCACCACCGACAGGGTACGAGCAGTACTTC.

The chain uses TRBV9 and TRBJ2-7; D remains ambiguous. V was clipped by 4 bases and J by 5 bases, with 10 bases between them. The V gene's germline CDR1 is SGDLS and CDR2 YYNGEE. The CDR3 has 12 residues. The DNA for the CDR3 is TGTGCCAGCAGCCGACAAAGGGACGAGCAGTACTTC. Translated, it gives CASSRQRDEQYF.

The CDR3 bases are TGCGCCAGCAGCTTGGAACTAGCGCAAGAGACCCAGTACTTC. Translated: CASSLELAQETQYF. The chain uses TRBV5-1 and TRBJ2-5, with TRBD2 matching 7 bases. The ends lost 0 bases at V and 2 bases at J; junction bases unmatched: 1. Per the germline V gene, CDR1 is SGHRS and CDR2 is YFSETQ. The CDR3 is 14 amino acids.

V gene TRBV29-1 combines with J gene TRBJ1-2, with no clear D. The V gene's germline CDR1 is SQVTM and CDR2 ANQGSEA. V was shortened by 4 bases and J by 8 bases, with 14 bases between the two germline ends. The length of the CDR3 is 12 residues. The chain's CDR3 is CSVGQEARGYTF. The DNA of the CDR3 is TGCAGCGTTGGGCAGGAGGCTAGGGGCTACACCTTC. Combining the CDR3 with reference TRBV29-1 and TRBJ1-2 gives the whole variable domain SAVISQKPSRDICQRGTSLTIQCQVDSQVTMMFWYRQQPGQSLTLIATANQGSEATYESGFVIDKFPISRPNLTFSTLTVSNMSPEDSSIYLCSVGQEARGYTFGSGTRLTVV.

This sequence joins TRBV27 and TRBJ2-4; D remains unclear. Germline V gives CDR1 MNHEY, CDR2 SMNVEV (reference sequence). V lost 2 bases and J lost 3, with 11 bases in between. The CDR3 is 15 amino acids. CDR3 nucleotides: TGTGCCAGCAGTTTAATCGCCAAGTACAAAAACATTCAGTACTTC. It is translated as CASSLIAKYKNIQYF.

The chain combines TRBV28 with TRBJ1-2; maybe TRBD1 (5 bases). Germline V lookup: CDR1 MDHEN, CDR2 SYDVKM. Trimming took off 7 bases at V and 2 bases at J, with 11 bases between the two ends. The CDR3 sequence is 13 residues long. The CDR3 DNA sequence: TGTGCCAGCACCTTGGGGCGGAACTATGGCTACACCTTC. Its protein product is CASTLGRNYGYTF.

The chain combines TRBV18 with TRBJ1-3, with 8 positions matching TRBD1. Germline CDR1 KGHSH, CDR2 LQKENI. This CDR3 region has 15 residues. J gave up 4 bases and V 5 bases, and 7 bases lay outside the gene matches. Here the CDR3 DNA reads TGTGCCAGCTCAACGGGACAGGCTGGCGGAAACACCATATATTTT. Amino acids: CASSTGQAGGNTIYF.

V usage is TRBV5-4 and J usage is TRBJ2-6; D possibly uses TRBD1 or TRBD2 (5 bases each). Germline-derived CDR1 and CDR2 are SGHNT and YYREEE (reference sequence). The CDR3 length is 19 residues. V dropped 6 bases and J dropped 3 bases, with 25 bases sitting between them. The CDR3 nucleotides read TGTGCCAGCACCCCTGGAAAGAGTGGGGACCTCGTTGGGGCCAACGTCCTGACTTTC. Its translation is CASTPGKSGDLVGANVLTF.

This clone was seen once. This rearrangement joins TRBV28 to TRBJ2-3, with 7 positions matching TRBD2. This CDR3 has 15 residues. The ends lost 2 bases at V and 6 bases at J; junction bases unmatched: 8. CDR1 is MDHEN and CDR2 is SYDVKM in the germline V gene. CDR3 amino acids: CASSLAGVGRDTQYF. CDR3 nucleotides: TGTGCCAGCAGTTTAGCGGGAGTGGGGAGGGATACGCAGTATTTT. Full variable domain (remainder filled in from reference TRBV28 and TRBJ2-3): DVKVTQSSRYLVKRTGEKVFLECVQDMDHENMFWYRQDPGLGLRLIYFSYDVKMKEKGDIPEGYSVSREKKERFSLILESASTNQTSMYLCASSLAGVGRDTQYFGPGTRLTVL.

In DNA form, the CDR3 reads TGTGCCAGCAGCGAGAGGTCGGGCTACAATGAGCAGTTCTTC. It yields the protein CASSERSGYNEQFF. The J gene is TRBJ2-1, the V gene TRBV9; D not certain. This CDR3 contains 14 residues. Germline V gives CDR1 SGDLS, CDR2 YYNGEE. Trimming pared 3 bases from V and 3 bases from J, leaving 10 bases between.

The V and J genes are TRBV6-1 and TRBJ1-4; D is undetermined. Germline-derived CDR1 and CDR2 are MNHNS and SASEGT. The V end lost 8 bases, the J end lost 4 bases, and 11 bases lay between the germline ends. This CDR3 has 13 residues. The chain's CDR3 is CASFGSLNEKLFF. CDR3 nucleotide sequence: TGTGCCAGCTTTGGCAGTCTTAATGAAAAACTGTTTTTT.

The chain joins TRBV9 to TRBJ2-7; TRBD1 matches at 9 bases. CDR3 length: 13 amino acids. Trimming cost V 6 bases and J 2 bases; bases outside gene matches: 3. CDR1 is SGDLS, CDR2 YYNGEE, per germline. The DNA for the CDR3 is TGTGCCAGCAACGGACAGGGGACCTACGAGCAGTACTTC. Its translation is CASNGQGTYEQYF.

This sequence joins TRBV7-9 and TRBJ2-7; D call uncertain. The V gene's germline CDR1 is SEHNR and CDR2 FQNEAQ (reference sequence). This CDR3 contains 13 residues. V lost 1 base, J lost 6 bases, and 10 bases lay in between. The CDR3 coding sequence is TGTGCCAGCAGCTTAGAGGTGGTTAGCGAGCAGTACTTC. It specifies CASSLEVVSEQYF.

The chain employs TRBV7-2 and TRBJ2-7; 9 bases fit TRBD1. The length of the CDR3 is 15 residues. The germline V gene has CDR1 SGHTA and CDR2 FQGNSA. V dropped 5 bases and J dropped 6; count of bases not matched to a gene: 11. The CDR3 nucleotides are TGTGCCAGCAGCCTTCGCCGGGACAGGGCTTCCGAGCAGTACTTC. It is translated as CASSLRRDRASEQYF.

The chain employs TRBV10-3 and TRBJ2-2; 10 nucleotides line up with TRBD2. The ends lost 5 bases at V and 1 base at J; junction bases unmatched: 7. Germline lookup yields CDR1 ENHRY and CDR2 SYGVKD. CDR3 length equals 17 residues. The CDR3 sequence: CAISQTGTSENTGELFF. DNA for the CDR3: TGTGCCATCAGTCAAACCGGGACTAGCGAGAACACCGGGGAGCTGTTTTTT.

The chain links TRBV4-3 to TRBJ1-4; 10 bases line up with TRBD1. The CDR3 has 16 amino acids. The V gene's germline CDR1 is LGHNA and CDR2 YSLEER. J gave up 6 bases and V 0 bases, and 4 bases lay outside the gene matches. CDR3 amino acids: CASSQEGQGRYEKLFF. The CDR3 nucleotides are TGCGCCAGCAGCCAAGAGGGACAGGGGCGGTATGAAAAACTGTTTTTT.

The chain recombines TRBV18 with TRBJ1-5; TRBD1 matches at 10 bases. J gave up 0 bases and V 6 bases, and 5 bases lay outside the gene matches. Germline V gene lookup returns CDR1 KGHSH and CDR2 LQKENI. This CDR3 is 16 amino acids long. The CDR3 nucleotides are TGTGCCAGCTCCCAAGGGACAGGGGTTAGCAATCAGCCCCAGCATTTT. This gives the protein CASSQGTGVSNQPQHF.

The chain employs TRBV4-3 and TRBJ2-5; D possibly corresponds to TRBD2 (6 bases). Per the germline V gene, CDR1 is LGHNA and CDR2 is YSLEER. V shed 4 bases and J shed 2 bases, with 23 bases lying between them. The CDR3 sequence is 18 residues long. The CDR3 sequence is CASSRQVGGGSIQETQYF. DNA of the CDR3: TGCGCCAGCAGCCGACAAGTCGGGGGAGGCAGTATACAAGAGACCCAGTACTTC.

CDR3 sequence reads: CASYSGTGVGRGGYTF. As DNA, the CDR3 is TGTGCCAGTTACTCCGGGACAGGGGTGGGCCGGGGCGGCTACACCTTC. The rearrangement links TRBV28 to TRBJ1-2; 10 bases align to TRBD1. This CDR3 is built from 16 residues. The ends lost 9 bases at V and 8 bases at J; junction bases unmatched: 18. Per the germline V gene, CDR1 is MDHEN and CDR2 is SYDVKM.

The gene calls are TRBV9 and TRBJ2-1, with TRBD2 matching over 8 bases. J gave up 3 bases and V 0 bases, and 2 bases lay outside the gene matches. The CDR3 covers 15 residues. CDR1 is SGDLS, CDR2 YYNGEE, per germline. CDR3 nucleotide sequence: TGTGCCAGCAGCGTAGCACTAGCGGACTACAATGAGCAGTTCTTC. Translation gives CASSVALADYNEQFF.